Each of the 10 T cell receptor beta chains below was sequenced from the same sample in a study of T cells expressing NK-cell markers. TCRdb reprocessed the 5' RACE reads; each CDR3 protein has one entry and no DNA is given. The sample data list some 150,000 distinct CDR3 sequences. The sequencing sample was made of blood T cells: a sorted CD56 or NKG2C T cell subset, CD4+ or CD8+ T cells, or bulk PBMC T cells (not recorded which). The receptors were sampled from a man aged 18 to 35 in good health.

The chain links TRBV9 to TRBJ2-1; the D call from TCRdb, TRBD1, cannot be confirmed without DNA. The germline V gene has CDR1 SGDLS and CDR2 YYNGEE. This CDR3 has 15 amino acids. The CDR3 region is CASSGRDSSYNEQFF.

This rearrangement joins TRBV20-1 to TRBJ2-1; TCRdb designates TRBD2, a call that cannot be tested without DNA. Germline lookup yields CDR1 DFQATT and CDR2 SNEGSKA (reference sequence). CDR3 size: 15 residues. The CDR3 sequence is CSARDRGRAGSEQFF.

V gene TRBV7-6 combines with J gene TRBJ2-1; checking the TCRdb D call of TRBD2 is not possible without DNA. From germline, CDR1 is SGHVS and CDR2 FNYEAQ. The CDR3 runs 15 residues. CDR3 loop: CASSLSHERANEQFF.

The chain has TRBV3-1 and TRBJ2-7; TCRdb's D call of TRBD2 is untestable without DNA. The CDR3 contains 16 residues. Germline CDR1 LGHDT, CDR2 YNNKEL (reference sequence). CDR3 loop: CASSQGISGKSYEQYF.

The chain combines TRBV6-6 with TRBJ2-1. The CDR3 runs 12 residues. Germline assignment: CDR1 MNHNY and CDR2 SVGAGI (reference sequence). The CDR3 here is CASRTGTYEQFF.

CDR3 region: CSPSYHNEQFF. The chain recombines TRBV29-1 with TRBJ2-1. CDR1 is SQVTM, CDR2 ANQGSEA, per germline. This CDR3 spans 11 amino acids.

CDR3 amino acids: CASSLASEAFF. The chain has TRBV11-2 and TRBJ1-1. The CDR3 consists of 11 residues. In germline, CDR1 is SGHAT, CDR2 FQNNGV.

This chain links TRBV10-3 with TRBJ1-2. The germline CDR1 and CDR2 sequences are ENHRY and SYGVKD. The CDR3 totals 11 residues. CDR3 region: CAISGGDGYTF.

CDR3 sequence: CASSLALNTEAFF. The rearrangement uses TRBV5-4 and TRBJ1-1. The CDR3 contains 13 residues. The germline gives CDR1 SGHNT, CDR2 YYREEE (reference sequence).

The chain has TRBV20-1 and TRBJ2-1. The CDR3 loop spans 15 amino acids. The germline CDR1 and CDR2 sequences are DFQATT and SNEGSKA (reference sequence). The CDR3 spells CSARGTKDSYNEQFF.